Following are 21 T cell receptor beta chains from one sample sequenced in a study of blood T cell repertoires in COVID-19. Produced via immunoSEQ multiplex PCR; TCRdb's table is partial and in-frame only. The data contain 200,000 or so clones, around 84% of them singletons. Input material: peripheral blood. These receptors came from a man aged 25-40 years with active or convalescent COVID-19.

This clone was recorded at least ten times. The rearrangement uses TRBV24-1 and TRBJ2-5; TRBD2 matches at 8 bases. The germline CDR1 and CDR2 sequences are KGHDR and SFDVKD. V dropped 1 base and J dropped 4; count of bases not matched to a gene: 10. The CDR3 is 17 residues long. The CDR3: CATSDFGSGGPGETQYF. CDR3 DNA sequence: TGTGCCACCAGTGATTTTGGGTCGGGAGGGCCAGGAGAGACCCAGTACTTC.

The V call is TRBV7-9, the J call TRBJ2-7, with 14 bases matching TRBD2. This CDR3 has 17 residues. Germline trimming cut 5 bases from V and 2 bases from J; bases unmatched to any gene: 8. Germline V gene sequence: CDR1 SEHNR, CDR2 FQNEAQ (reference sequence). The CDR3 sequence is CASSPSGTSGRPYEQYF. Written as DNA, the CDR3 is TGTGCCAGCAGCCCTTCCGGGACTAGCGGGAGACCCTACGAGCAGTACTTC.

The CDR3 coding sequence is TGTGCCATCAGTGCAGGTGGCAGGGACAGTGAAAAACTGTTTTTT. Protein: CAISAGGRDSEKLFF. The chain links TRBV10-3 to TRBJ1-4; 7 bases agree with TRBD1. CDR1 is ENHRY and CDR2 is SYGVKD in the germline V gene. There are 15 residues in the CDR3. J was trimmed by 7 bases and V by 4 bases; bases with no gene match: 9.

This clone occurred a few times. The chain is built from TRBV28 and TRBJ1-2; a weak D match, TRBD1 (5 bases). This CDR3 has 17 amino acids. Deletions cut 4 bases from V and 8 bases from J, with 26 bases between. The germline CDR1 and CDR2 sequences are MDHEN and SYDVKM. The DNA of the CDR3 is TGTGCCAGCAGTTCGGGACTCCTGGGGTCGGGTCTATGGGGCTACACCTTC. Encoded protein: CASSSGLLGSGLWGYTF.

The CDR3 DNA is TGTGCCAGCAGCGTAGACCCAGGGCGGAATGAGCAGTTCTTC. Translation gives CASSVDPGRNEQFF. The genes are TRBV9 and TRBJ2-1, with D possibly TRBD1 on 5 matching bases. Germline CDR1 and CDR2: SGDLS and YYNGEE. The CDR3 runs to 14 residues. V was clipped by 0 bases and J by 7 bases, with 11 bases between them.

This chain connects TRBV28 to TRBJ2-1, with 9 bases fitting TRBD2. V lost 1 base, J lost 7 bases, and 5 bases stayed unmatched. Germline assignment: CDR1 MDHEN and CDR2 SYDVKM. The CDR3 is 15 amino acids. The CDR3 nucleotides are TGTGCCAGCAGTTTATTGTGGCGGGGGGGGAATGAGCAGTTCTTC. Translated, it gives CASSLLWRGGNEQFF.

This sequence joins TRBV5-4 and TRBJ2-7; 13 bases agree with TRBD2. Germline lookup yields CDR1 SGHNT and CDR2 YYREEE (reference sequence). The CDR3 totals 16 residues. V was clipped by 4 bases and J by 6 bases; unmatched bases: 10. The CDR3 loop reads CASSAGLAGVKGEQYF. CDR3 coding DNA: TGTGCCAGCAGCGCAGGACTAGCGGGGGTAAAGGGCGAGCAGTACTTC.

In its sample, this clone was seen a few times. The chain joins TRBV3-1 (or the pseudogene TRBV3-2) to TRBJ1-2; 8 bases are a match to TRBD1. The length of the CDR3 is 13 residues. The V gene end was trimmed by 6 bases and the J gene end by 2 bases; junction bases not matched to a gene: 2. Looked up from germline, CDR1 is LGHDT and CDR2 is YNNKEL (reference sequence). The CDR3 nucleotides are TGTGCCAGCAGGGCAGGGGGCAACTATGGCTACACCTTC. Translation gives CASRAGGNYGYTF.

The chain uses TRBV4-3 and TRBJ1-4; TRBD1 aligns across 9 bases. The V and J ends lost 0 bases and 8 bases, in that order; junction bases with no gene match: 7. The germline CDR1 and CDR2 sequences are LGHNA and YSLEER. The CDR3 consists of 16 residues. The CDR3 region is CASSQDRTGEREKLFF. The CDR3 nucleotides are TGCGCCAGCAGCCAAGATCGGACAGGGGAGAGGGAAAAACTGTTTTTT.

The chain employs TRBV21-1 and TRBJ1-1; the D call of TRBD1 is as the table states it, not checked on the DNA. TRBV21-1 is a pseudogene. This CDR3 is built from 13 residues. CDR3 DNA: TGTGCCAGCAGCAAAGGGCTGAACACTGAAGCTTTCTTT. As protein: CASSKGLNTEAFF.

This clone was counted only a few times. This sequence joins TRBV19 and TRBJ2-1, with 10 bases aligning to TRBD2. CDR3 size: 14 residues. Germline V CDR1 and CDR2: LNHDA, SQIVND (reference sequence). With V trimmed by 3 bases and J by 6 bases, 2 bases remained unmatched. The CDR3 DNA reads as TGTGCCAGTAGTATCCTAGCGGGAGTCAATGAGCAGTTCTTC. Translated, it gives CASSILAGVNEQFF.

The V gene is TRBV9, the J gene TRBJ2-1, with D perhaps matching TRBD2 (7 bases). The CDR3 is made up of 18 amino acids. CDR1 is SGDLS, CDR2 YYNGEE, per germline. Trimming removed 0 bases from V and 5 bases from J, with 21 bases in between. CDR3 protein: CASSVVGAAGEGHNEQFF. The CDR3, as DNA: TGTGCCAGCAGCGTAGTCGGGGCGGCAGGGGAGGGCCACAATGAGCAGTTCTTC. Based on the CDR3 plus reference TRBV9 and TRBJ2-1, the full variable domain is DSGVTQTPKHLITATGQRVTLRCSPRSGDLSVYWYQQSLDQGLQFLIQYYNGEERAKGNILERFSAQQFPDLHSELNLSSLELGDSALYFCASSVVGAAGEGHNEQFFGPGTRLTVL.

V and J are TRBV24-1 and TRBJ2-3; TRBD2 agrees at 10 bases. V was clipped by 1 base and J by 1 base; unmatched bases: 1. CDR1 and CDR2 (germline): KGHDR, SFDVKD. CDR3 length equals 16 residues. In nucleotides, the CDR3 is TGTGCCACCAGTGATTTTGGGACTAGCGGCACAGATACGCAGTATTTT. It encodes CATSDFGTSGTDTQYF.

This chain links TRBV28 with TRBJ2-2; D is ambiguous. Per germline, CDR1 MDHEN and CDR2 SYDVKM. The CDR3 runs to 14 residues. V lost 6 bases and J lost 1, with 9 bases in between. The CDR3 bases are TGTGCCAGCAGCCGAGACTTGAACACCGGGGAGCTGTTTTTT. Its protein product is CASSRDLNTGELFF.

This clone has just one count. The chain has TRBV7-2 and TRBJ2-3; 7 bases agree with TRBD2. The CDR3 covers 14 residues. Per the germline V gene, CDR1 is SGHTA and CDR2 is FQGNSA. V gave up 5 bases and J gave up 6 bases; unmatched junction bases: 8. CDR3 nucleotide sequence: TGTGCCAGCAGCGTCGGGGCGACTAGCGATACGCAGTATTTT. Protein product: CASSVGATSDTQYF.

The chain joins TRBV2 to TRBJ2-1, with 12 bases fitting TRBD2. Germline trimming cut 7 bases from V and 9 bases from J; bases unmatched to any gene: 10. CDR1 SNHLY and CDR2 FYNNEI come from the germline V gene. This CDR3 is built from 15 residues. Here the CDR3 reads CASTRLAGEFSEQFF. For the CDR3, the DNA is TGTGCCAGCACCAGACTAGCGGGAGAGTTTAGTGAGCAGTTCTTC.

The gene calls are TRBV4-2 and TRBJ1-6; 7 nucleotides line up with TRBD1. V dropped 1 base and J dropped 8; count of bases not matched to a gene: 8. The CDR3 extends over 16 amino acids. Germline CDR1 and CDR2: LGHNA and YNFKEQ. In DNA, the CDR3 is TGTGCCAGCAGCCAAGCAAGGGGGCAGAGGGATTCACCCCTCCACTTT. Translating it yields CASSQARGQRDSPLHF.

The V call is TRBV30, the J call TRBJ2-1; possibly TRBD2 for D (6 bases). CDR3 length equals 13 residues. Germline loops: CDR1 GTSNPN, CDR2 SVGIG (reference sequence). Trimming stripped 3 bases from V and 7 bases from J, with 13 bases between. The CDR3 sequence is CAWRRGIGNEQFF. CDR3 nucleotide sequence: TGTGCCTGGAGGCGCGGGATAGGTAATGAGCAGTTCTTC.

V and J are TRBV12-3 or TRBV12-4 and TRBJ1-1; D is unclear. V was trimmed by 5 bases and J by 4 bases, leaving 8 bases between them. The CDR3 is 12 residues long. The CDR3 region has the DNA TGTGCCAGCAGTCCAACTACCACTGAAGCTTTCTTT. The encoded protein is CASSPTTTEAFF.

The chain uses TRBV6-5 and TRBJ1-2; tentatively, D is TRBD1 (5 bases). CDR3 length equals 15 residues. CDR1 is MNHEY and CDR2 is SVGAGI in the germline V gene. Trimming removed 6 bases from V and 3 bases from J, with 17 bases in between. The CDR3 region has the DNA TGTGCCAGCAGACCCGCGGGGGGGATCTACTATGGCTACACCTTC. It translates to CASRPAGGIYYGYTF.

The chain employs TRBV7-2 and TRBJ2-1; TRBD2 agrees at 10 bases. J gave up 15 bases and V 1 base, and 9 bases lay outside the gene matches. CDR3 length: 14 amino acids. Germline CDR1 reads SGHTA; CDR2 reads FQGNSA. CDR3 residues: CASSLGGLAGVPFF. The CDR3 DNA is TGTGCCAGCAGCTTAGGAGGTCTAGCGGGAGTTCCGTTCTTC.